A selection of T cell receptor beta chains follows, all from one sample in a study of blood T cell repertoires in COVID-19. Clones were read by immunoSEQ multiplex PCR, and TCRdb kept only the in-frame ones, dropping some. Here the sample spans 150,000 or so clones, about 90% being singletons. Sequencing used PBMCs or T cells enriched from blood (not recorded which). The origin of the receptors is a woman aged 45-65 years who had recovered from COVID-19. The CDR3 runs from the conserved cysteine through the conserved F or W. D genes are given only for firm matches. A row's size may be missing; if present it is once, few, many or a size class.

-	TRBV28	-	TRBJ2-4	TGTGCCAGCAGTTTAGGGGAGTCGTTAAACATTCAGTACTTC	CASSLGESLNIQYF
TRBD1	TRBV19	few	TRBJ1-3	TGTGCCAGTACCGGGACAGCTGGAAACACCATATATTTT	CASTGTAGNTIYF
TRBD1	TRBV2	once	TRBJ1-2	TGTGCCAGCAGTGAATACGCCGGGACAGGGAATGGCTACACCTTC	CASSEYAGTGNGYTF
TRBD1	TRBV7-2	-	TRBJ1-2	TGTGCCAGCAGCTTAGCGCTGGGACAGGGGCTGGGCTACACCTTC	CASSLALGQGLGYTF
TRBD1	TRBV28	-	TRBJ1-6	TGTGCCAGCAGGAGACAGGGAACTATCTCCTATAATTCACCCCTCCACTTT	CASRRQGTISYNSPLHF
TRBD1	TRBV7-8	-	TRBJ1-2	TGTGCCAGCAGCTCCCTCCCGGGACAGTTATATGGCTACACCTTC	CASSSLPGQLYGYTF
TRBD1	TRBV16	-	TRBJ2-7	TGTGCCAGCAGCCAAGGGACAGGGGACGAGCAGTACTTC	CASSQGTGDEQYF
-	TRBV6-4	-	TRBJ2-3	TGTGCCAGCAGTGACTCTGACGGAGCTCCCACAGATACGCAGTATTTT	CASSDSDGAPTDTQYF
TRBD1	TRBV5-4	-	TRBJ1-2	TGTGCCAGCAGACCTACTGGGACAGGGGGCAAGGGACCAGATGGCTACACCTTC	CASRPTGTGGKGPDGYTF
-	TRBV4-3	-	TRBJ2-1	TGCGCCAGCAGCCAAGATCTAGTCCCGAACAATGAGCAGTTCTTC	CASSQDLVPNNEQFF
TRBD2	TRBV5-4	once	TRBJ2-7	TGTGCCAGCAGCTTGAGGCGGGAGACCTCCTACGAGCAGTACTTC	CASSLRRETSYEQYF
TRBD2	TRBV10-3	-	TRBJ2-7	TGTGCCATAGCTCGGGAGGGCCTCCCCGAGCAGTACTTC	CAIAREGLPEQYF
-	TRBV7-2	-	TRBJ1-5	TGTGCCAGCAGCTTAAGAGGGCAGGGGCCTTATAGCAATCAGCCCCAGCATTTT	CASSLRGQGPYSNQPQHF
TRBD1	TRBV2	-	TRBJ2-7	TGTGCCAGCAGTCTCGACCGGGACAGGTTTTCGGACGGGAGCTACGAGCAGTACTTC	CASSLDRDRFSDGSYEQYF
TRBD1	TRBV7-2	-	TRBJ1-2	TGTGCCAGCAGCTTCACAGGGGTTCAACGAGGCTACACCTTC	CASSFTGVQRGYTF
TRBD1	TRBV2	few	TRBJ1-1	TGTGCCAGCAATAGGGACAGCGAAGGAGCTTTCTTT	CASNRDSEGAFF
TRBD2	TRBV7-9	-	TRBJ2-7	TGTGCCAGCACTGAAGCGGGAGGTTCCTACGAGCAGTACTTC	CASTEAGGSYEQYF
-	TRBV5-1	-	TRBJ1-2	TGCGCCAGCAGCTCCGGCGGGGGGTTCGGTGGCTACACCTTC	CASSSGGGFGGYTF
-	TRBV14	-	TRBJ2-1	TGTGCCAGCAGCCAAGAGGTCCTCCGGGGGAATGAGCAGTTCTTC	CASSQEVLRGNEQFF
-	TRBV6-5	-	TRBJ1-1	TGTGCCAGCAGTTTCCTGTTGCGGGGGAACACTGAAGCTTTCTTT	CASSFLLRGNTEAFF
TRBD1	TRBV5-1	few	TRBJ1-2	TGCGCCAGCAGCTTTGGACAGGGAGGAGACTATGGCTACACCTTC	CASSFGQGGDYGYTF
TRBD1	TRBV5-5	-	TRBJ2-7	TGTGCCAGCAGCTTGTTGTTCGGGACAGGCTACGAGCAGTACTTC	CASSLLFGTGYEQYF
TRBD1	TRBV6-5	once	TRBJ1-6	TGTGCCAGCAGTTACTCGACAGGGGGGAATAATTCACCCCTCCACTTT	CASSYSTGGNNSPLHF
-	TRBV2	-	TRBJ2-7	TGTGCCAGCAGCTATCAGGGGAGCTCCTACGAGCAGTACTTC	CASSYQGSSYEQYF
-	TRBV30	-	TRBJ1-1	TGTGCACAATCGGGGGGGGATACTGAAGCTTTCTTT	CAQSGGDTEAFF
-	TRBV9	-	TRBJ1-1	TGTGCCAGCAGCGTAGGCAGGAACACTGAAGCTTTCTTT	CASSVGRNTEAFF
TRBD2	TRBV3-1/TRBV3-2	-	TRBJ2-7	TGTGCCAGCAGCCAATTGCAACTAGCGGCAGAGCAGTACTTC	CASSQLQLAAEQYF
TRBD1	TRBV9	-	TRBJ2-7	TGTGCCAGCAGCGGCGGACAGGGACAATACGAGCAGTACTTC	CASSGGQGQYEQYF
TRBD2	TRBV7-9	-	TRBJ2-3	TGTGCCAGCAGCCGACGTCCGACTAGCGGCTGCACAGATACGCAGTATTTT	CASSRRPTSGCTDTQYF
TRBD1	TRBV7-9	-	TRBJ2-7	TGTGCCAGCAGCTTAGGACAGGGGGCAAACTACGAGCAGTACTTC	CASSLGQGANYEQYF
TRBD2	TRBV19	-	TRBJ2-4	TGTGCCAGTACCTCTGGGACTAACGAAGGCAAAAACATTCAGTACTTC	CASTSGTNEGKNIQYF
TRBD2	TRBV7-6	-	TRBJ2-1	TGTGCCAGCAGCCGCCAGGGACTAGCGGTTAGAAATGAGCAGTTCTTC	CASSRQGLAVRNEQFF
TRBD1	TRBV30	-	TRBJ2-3	TGTGCCTGGAGACAGGGGCCAGATACGCAGTATTTT	CAWRQGPDTQYF
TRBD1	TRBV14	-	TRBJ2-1	TGTGCCAGCAGCCTCAAATGGCGGACAGGGTCCCCCAATGAGCAGTTCTTC	CASSLKWRTGSPNEQFF
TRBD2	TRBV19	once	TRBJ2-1	TGTGCCAGTAGTATTTCAGGGGCGGGAGGGTACAATGAGCAGTTCTTC	CASSISGAGGYNEQFF
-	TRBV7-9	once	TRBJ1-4	TGTGCCAGCAGCCCTACCGTACAGGGAGAAAAACTGTTTTTT	CASSPTVQGEKLFF
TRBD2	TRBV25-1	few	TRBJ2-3	TGTGCCAGCAGCTCAAGCCGGACTAGGAACACAGATACGCAGTATTTT	CASSSSRTRNTDTQYF
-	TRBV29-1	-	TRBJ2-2	TGCAGCTATTCCGTGAACACCGGGGAGCTGTTTTTT	CSYSVNTGELFF
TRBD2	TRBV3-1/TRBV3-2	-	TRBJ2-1	TGTGCCAGCAGCCAAGGGGGACTAGCGGGAGCGACGGGGGAGCAGTTCTTC	CASSQGGLAGATGEQFF
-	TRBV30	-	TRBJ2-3	TGTGCCTACTCCCAGGCAACGGACTACACAGATACGCAGTATTTT	CAYSQATDYTDTQYF
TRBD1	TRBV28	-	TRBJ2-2	TGTGCCAGCAGTAGCGGACAGGCGGAAACCGGGGAGCTGTTTTTT	CASSSGQAETGELFF
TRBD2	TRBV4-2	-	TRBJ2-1	TGTGCCAGCAGCCCCCGGACTAGCGGGAGTTCCTACAATGAGCAGTTCTTC	CASSPRTSGSSYNEQFF
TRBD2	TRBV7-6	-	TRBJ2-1	TGTGCCAGCAGCTTAAGGCGGGGTGGAGGCAGGCCGACTAGCGGGACCATCAATGAGCAGTTCTTC	CASSLRRGGGRPTSGTINEQFF
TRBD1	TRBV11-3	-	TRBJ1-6	TGTGCCAGCAGCCCCGGGACAGGAAATTCACCCCTCCACTTT	CASSPGTGNSPLHF
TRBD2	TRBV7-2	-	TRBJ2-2	TGTGCCAGCAGCCAGAGGGGACTAGCGGGAGGGCCGACCGGGGAGCTGTTTTTT	CASSQRGLAGGPTGELFF
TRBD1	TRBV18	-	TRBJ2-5	TGTGCCAGCTCACCACGCCGGAGGGACAGGGCTCAAGAGACCCAGTACTTC	CASSPRRRDRAQETQYF
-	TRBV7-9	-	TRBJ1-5	TGTGCCAGCAGCTTAGACAGTTATAGCAATCAGCCCCAGCATTTT	CASSLDSYSNQPQHF
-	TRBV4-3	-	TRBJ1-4	TGCGCCAGCAGCCCTAATTGGGGGGCAACTAATGAAAAACTGTTTTTT	CASSPNWGATNEKLFF
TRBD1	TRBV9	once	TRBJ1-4	TGTGCCAGCAGCGTAGCACGGGACAGGGGGAATGAAAAACTGTTTTTT	CASSVARDRGNEKLFF
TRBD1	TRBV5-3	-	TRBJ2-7	TGTGCCAGATCGGACAGGGGGTCCTACGAGCAGTACTTC	CARSDRGSYEQYF
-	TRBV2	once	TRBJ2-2	TGTGCCAGCAGCCGATTGGGGCAGGGGACCGGGGAGCTGTTTTTT	CASSRLGQGTGELFF
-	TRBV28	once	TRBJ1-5	TGTGCCAGCTACCAGGGGAATCAGCCCCAGCATTTT	CASYQGNQPQHF
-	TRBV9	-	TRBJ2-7	TGTGCCAGCAGCGTAGGCTGGGGCCTAGATGGAGAGCAGTACTTC	CASSVGWGLDGEQYF
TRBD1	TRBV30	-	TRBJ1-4	TGTGCCTGGACCAAGTACGGGACAGGTGGAGAAAAACTGTTTTTT	CAWTKYGTGGEKLFF
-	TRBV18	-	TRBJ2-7	TGTGCCAGCTCATCACGACCGAGGACAGACTACGAGCAGTACTTC	CASSSRPRTDYEQYF